This T cell receptor beta chain was captured in a study of blood T cell repertoires in COVID-19. Across the study: Nucleic acid was either cDNA or gDNA, and it came from T cells, B-cell-depleted T cells, or PBMCs.

Assay used: immunoSEQ multiplex PCR; TCRdb lists only in-frame clones, some missing. Of 65,000 to 80,000 clones listed, approximately 87% are singletons. The J segment lost 4 bases and the V segment lost 0 bases, leaving 6 bases of the junction unmatched. CDR3 length: 15 residues. Germline loops: CDR1 SGDLS, CDR2 YYNGEE. The receptor was derived from a man aged 45-60 years with active COVID-19. V is TRBV9 and J is TRBJ2-5, with 7 bases matching TRBD1. Sequenced input: peripheral blood. The CDR3: CASSVVEGGAETQYF. The CDR3 DNA follows: TGTGCCAGCAGCGTAGTCGAAGGGGGCGCAGAGACCCAGTACTTC.